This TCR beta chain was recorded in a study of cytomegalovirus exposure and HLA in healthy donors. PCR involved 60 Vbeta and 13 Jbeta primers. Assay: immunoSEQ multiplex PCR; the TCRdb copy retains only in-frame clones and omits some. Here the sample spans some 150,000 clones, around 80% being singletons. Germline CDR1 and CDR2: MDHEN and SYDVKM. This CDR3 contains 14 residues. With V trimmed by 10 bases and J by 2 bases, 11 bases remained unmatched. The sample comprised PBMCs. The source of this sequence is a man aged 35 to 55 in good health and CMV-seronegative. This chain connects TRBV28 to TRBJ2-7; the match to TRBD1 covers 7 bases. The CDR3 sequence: CAIETGQHAYEQYF. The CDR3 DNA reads TGTGCCATCGAAACGGGACAGCATGCCTACGAGCAGTACTTC.